The present entry profiles one TCR beta chain with its context. The CDR3 extends over 15 amino acids. CDR1 KGHSH and CDR2 LQKENI come from the germline V gene. Lymphocytes from graft epithelium and lamina propria were isolated. These data are taken from a study of graft-versus-host responses after intestinal transplantation. Study as a whole: Once they had received anti-thymocyte globulin induction, all recipients took tacrolimus and steroids for around three years.

Profiling relied on immunoSEQ multiplex PCR, and the TCRdb table lists in-frame clones only, not all of them. The sample lists approximately 63,000 clones; roughly 89% were seen once. Sequencing was performed on ileum tissue, taken 350 to 400 days after transplant. The chain couples TRBV18 to TRBJ2-5; D possibly corresponds to TRBD1 (5 bases). The J call may be incorrect, as the DNA end agrees better with TRBJ2-7. This receptor was taken from a human patient who received an intestinal transplant, so some T cells may come from the graft donor. The CDR3 spells CASSPPIQGPYEQYF. For the CDR3, the DNA is TGTGCCAGCTCACCACCGATCCAGGGCCCCTACGAGCAGTACTTC.